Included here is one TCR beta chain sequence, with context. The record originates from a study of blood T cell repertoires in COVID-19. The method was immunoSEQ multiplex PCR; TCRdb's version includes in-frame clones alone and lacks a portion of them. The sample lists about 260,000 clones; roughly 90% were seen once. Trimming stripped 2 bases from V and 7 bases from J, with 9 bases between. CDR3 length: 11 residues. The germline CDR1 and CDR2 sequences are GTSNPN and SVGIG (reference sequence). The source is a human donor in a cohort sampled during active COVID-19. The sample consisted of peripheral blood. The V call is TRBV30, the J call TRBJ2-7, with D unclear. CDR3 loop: CAWSRSREQYF. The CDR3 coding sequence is TGTGCCTGGAGTCGGTCGCGGGAGCAGTACTTC.